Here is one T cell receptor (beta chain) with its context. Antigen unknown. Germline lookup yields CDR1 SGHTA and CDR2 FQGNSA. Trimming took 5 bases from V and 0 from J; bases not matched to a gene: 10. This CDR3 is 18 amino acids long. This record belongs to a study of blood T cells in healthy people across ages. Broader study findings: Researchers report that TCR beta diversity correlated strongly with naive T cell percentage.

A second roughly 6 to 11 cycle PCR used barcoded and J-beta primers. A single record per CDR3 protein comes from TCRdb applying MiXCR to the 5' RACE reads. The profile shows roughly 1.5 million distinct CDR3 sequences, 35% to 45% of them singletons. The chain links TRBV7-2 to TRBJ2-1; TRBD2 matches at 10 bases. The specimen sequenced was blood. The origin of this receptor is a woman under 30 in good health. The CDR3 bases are TGTGCCAGCAGCAAAGGAGCGGGGGGGGATAGCTCCTACAATGAGCAGTTCTTC. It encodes CASSKGAGGDSSYNEQFF.